The next 8 T cell receptor beta chains were all read from a single sample in a study of identical twins. TCRdb itself ran the 5' RACE reads through MiXCR, one entry per CDR3 protein. The sample yields about 890,000 distinct CDR3 sequences, more than 9% seen once. Separately, the same data were catalogued under a study of yellow fever vaccine responses in identical twins.

The source material was PBMCs. The source is a woman younger than 35 in good health.

This chain joins TRBV12-3 or TRBV12-4 and TRBJ1-1, with D hard to call. CDR3 size: 12 residues. The V and J ends lost 2 bases and 5 bases respectively, with 6 bases between them. DNA of the CDR3: TGTGCCAGCAGTTTAACTTGTACTGAAGCTTTCTTT. Amino acids: CASSLTCTEAFF.

This clonotype showed up just a few times. This chain uses TRBV12-3 or TRBV12-4 with TRBJ2-5; maybe TRBD2 (6 bases). V was trimmed by 6 bases and J by 0 bases, leaving 11 bases between them. The CDR3 covers 14 residues. Here the CDR3 reads CASSPRRDQETQYF. The CDR3 bases are TGTGCCAGCAGCCCCCGGAGGGACCAAGAGACCCAGTACTTC.

Many counts were recorded for this clonotype. The chain carries TRBV12-3 or TRBV12-4 and TRBJ1-2; the match to TRBD1 covers 8 bases. V gave up 6 bases and J gave up 4 bases; unmatched junction bases: 4. This CDR3 spans 13 amino acids. CDR3 sequence (DNA): TGTGCCAGCAGGACAGGACAGGGCTATGGCTACACCTTC. It encodes CASRTGQGYGYTF.

This clonotype was picked up a small number of times. The chain has TRBV7-9 and TRBJ2-7; D gene ambiguous. The germline CDR1 and CDR2 sequences are SEHNR and FQNEAQ (reference sequence). The V end was cut by 3 bases, the J end by 0 bases, with 9 bases between. The CDR3 loop spans 14 amino acids. This chain's CDR3 is CASSFSGISYEQYF. In nucleotides, the CDR3 is TGTGCCAGCAGCTTTTCAGGAATCTCCTACGAGCAGTACTTC.

The V and J genes are TRBV11-2 and TRBJ2-2; possibly TRBD1 or TRBD2 for D (7 bases each). The V gene's germline CDR1 is SGHAT and CDR2 FQNNGV. The CDR3 loop spans 17 amino acids. V gave up 3 bases and J gave up 6 bases, with 20 bases separating them. The CDR3 sequence is CASSFGGTEGRSGELFF. Written as DNA, the CDR3 is TGTGCCAGCAGCTTCGGGGGGACAGAGGGGAGGTCCGGGGAGCTGTTTTTT.

This clonotype was counted between two and nine times. This rearrangement joins TRBV7-9 to TRBJ1-1, with a possible D match to TRBD1 (5 bases). Germline-derived CDR1 and CDR2 are SEHNR and FQNEAQ (reference sequence). The CDR3 runs to 14 residues. V was shortened by 5 bases and J by 7 bases, with 17 bases between the two germline ends. The CDR3 spells CASSTGGGSHEAFF. The CDR3 DNA sequence: TGTGCCAGCAGCACCGGGGGAGGTTCGCATGAAGCTTTCTTT.

The table lists this clonotype with many counts. This chain links TRBV5-1 with TRBJ2-3; D call uncertain. V was trimmed by 0 bases and J by 4 bases, leaving 6 bases between them. Per germline, CDR1 SGHRS and CDR2 YFSETQ. There are 13 residues in the CDR3. CDR3 nucleotide sequence: TGCGCCAGCAGCTTGGGTCAGCCAGATACGCAGTATTTT. Its protein is CASSLGQPDTQYF. The full variable domain, rest sourced from reference TRBV5-1 and TRBJ2-3, is KAGVTQTPRYLIKTRGQQVTLSCSPISGHRSVSWYQQTPGQGLQFLFEYFSETQRNKGNFPGRFSGRQFSNSRSEMNVSTLELGDSALYLCASSLGQPDTQYFGPGTRLTVL.

This clonotype has only a few counts. V gene TRBV25-1 combines with J gene TRBJ1-4; D not certain. V lost 1 base to trimming and J lost 4 bases, with 7 bases between them. The V gene's germline CDR1 is MGHDK and CDR2 SYGVNS. The CDR3 has 14 amino acids. CDR3 nucleotides: TGTGCCAGCAGTGAATGGGGAGGTAATGAAAAACTGTTTTTT. Encoded protein: CASSEWGGNEKLFF.